These T cell receptor beta chains were read from a single sample in a study of blood T cell repertoires in COVID-19. Assay used: immunoSEQ multiplex PCR; TCRdb lists only in-frame clones, some missing. The sample yields roughly 150,000 clones, over 75% seen once. The sample taken for sequencing was peripheral blood. Every receptor here comes from an elderly man with COVID-19, enrolled during active disease. CDR3s include the opening cysteine and the closing phenylalanine or tryptophan. Fields, in order: V gene, J gene, clone size, D gene, CDR3 protein, CDR3 DNA. D genes are given only for firm matches. Not every row has a clone size; where given, it reads once, few, many or a size class.

v_gene: TRBV18; j_gene: TRBJ1-2; abundance: -; d_gene: TRBD1; CDR3aa: CASSPRQGDGYTF; CDR3nt: TGTGCCAGCTCACCACGACAGGGAGATGGCTACACCTTC
v_gene: TRBV9; j_gene: TRBJ1-6; abundance: once; d_gene: -; CDR3aa: CASSVKGDNSPLHF; CDR3nt: TGTGCCAGCAGCGTAAAGGGGGACAATTCACCCCTCCACTTT
v_gene: TRBV12-3/TRBV12-4; j_gene: TRBJ2-3; abundance: -; d_gene: -; CDR3aa: CASRYTDTQYF; CDR3nt: TGTGCCAGCAGGTACACAGATACGCAGTATTTT
v_gene: TRBV18; j_gene: TRBJ2-7; abundance: -; d_gene: -; CDR3aa: CASSPAGYEQYF; CDR3nt: TGTGCCAGCTCACCCGCGGGCTACGAGCAGTACTTC
v_gene: TRBV19; j_gene: TRBJ1-2; abundance: -; d_gene: -; CDR3aa: CASSKTFGVYGYTF; CDR3nt: TGTGCCAGCAGCAAAACCTTCGGGGTCTATGGCTACACCTTC
v_gene: TRBV5-1; j_gene: TRBJ1-2; abundance: once; d_gene: TRBD1; CDR3aa: CASSESGTGLYGYTF; CDR3nt: TGCGCCAGCAGCGAATCCGGGACAGGACTTTATGGCTACACCTTC
v_gene: TRBV6-1; j_gene: TRBJ1-6; abundance: -; d_gene: -; CDR3aa: CASSEVIQGSNSPLHF; CDR3nt: TGTGCCAGCAGTGAAGTCATCCAGGGGAGTAATTCACCCCTCCACTTT
v_gene: TRBV7-2; j_gene: TRBJ1-5; abundance: -; d_gene: -; CDR3aa: CASSLDRNSNQPQHF; CDR3nt: TGTGCCAGCAGCCTAGACAGGAATAGCAATCAGCCCCAGCATTTT
v_gene: TRBV2; j_gene: TRBJ2-5; abundance: -; d_gene: TRBD2; CDR3aa: CASSEVSSSGRKTQYF; CDR3nt: TGTGCCAGCAGTGAAGTCTCGTCTAGCGGGAGGAAGACCCAGTACTTC
v_gene: TRBV19; j_gene: TRBJ2-5; abundance: -; d_gene: TRBD2; CDR3aa: CASSISGAGRRETQYF; CDR3nt: TGTGCCAGTAGTATAAGCGGGGCTGGCCGACGGGAGACCCAGTACTTC
v_gene: TRBV9; j_gene: TRBJ1-5; abundance: -; d_gene: -; CDR3aa: CASSVGPQQPQHF; CDR3nt: TGTGCCAGCAGCGTAGGGCCTCAACAGCCCCAGCATTTT
v_gene: TRBV5-4; j_gene: TRBJ2-1; abundance: -; d_gene: TRBD1; CDR3aa: CASSPRDSNEQFF; CDR3nt: TGTGCCAGCAGCCCACGGGACAGCAATGAGCAGTTCTTC
v_gene: TRBV7-3; j_gene: TRBJ2-5; abundance: -; d_gene: TRBD1; CDR3aa: CASSTGDSETQYF; CDR3nt: TGTGCCAGCAGCACCGGGGACAGCGAGACCCAGTACTTC
v_gene: TRBV5-8; j_gene: TRBJ1-5; abundance: -; d_gene: TRBD1; CDR3aa: CASSSDRGLWEHF; CDR3nt: TGTGCCAGCAGCTCGGACAGGGGGCTTTGGGAGCATTTT
v_gene: TRBV9; j_gene: TRBJ2-2; abundance: -; d_gene: TRBD2; CDR3aa: CASSPGTSGELFF; CDR3nt: TGTGCCAGCAGCCCCGGGACTAGCGGGGAGCTGTTTTTT
v_gene: TRBV5-4; j_gene: TRBJ2-5; abundance: -; d_gene: -; CDR3aa: CASSLDPGGRGETQYF; CDR3nt: TGTGCCAGCAGCTTGGATCCCGGGGGGCGCGGGGAGACCCAGTACTTC
v_gene: TRBV11-1; j_gene: TRBJ2-5; abundance: -; d_gene: -; CDR3aa: CASSSGLGAQETQYF; CDR3nt: TGTGCCAGCAGCTCCGGCCTGGGGGCCCAAGAGACCCAGTACTTC
v_gene: TRBV6-2/TRBV6-3; j_gene: TRBJ2-3; abundance: -; d_gene: -; CDR3aa: CASSYSGLPADTQYF; CDR3nt: TGTGCCAGCAGTTACTCGGGCCTGCCGGCGGATACGCAGTATTTT
v_gene: TRBV29-1; j_gene: TRBJ1-2; abundance: -; d_gene: TRBD1; CDR3aa: CSGGTGEFGYTF; CDR3nt: TGCAGCGGCGGGACAGGGGAATTCGGCTACACCTTC
v_gene: TRBV28; j_gene: TRBJ2-1; abundance: -; d_gene: -; CDR3aa: CASSSPMKESYNEQFF; CDR3nt: TGTGCCAGCAGTTCCCCTATGAAGGAGTCCTACAATGAGCAGTTCTTC
v_gene: TRBV4-1; j_gene: TRBJ1-4; abundance: -; d_gene: -; CDR3aa: CASSRNPPRAVTNEKLFF; CDR3nt: TGCGCCAGCAGCCGAAACCCCCCCAGGGCAGTGACTAATGAAAAACTGTTTTTT
v_gene: TRBV3-1/TRBV3-2; j_gene: TRBJ2-3; abundance: -; d_gene: TRBD1; CDR3aa: CASSHSTGQGVGGTQYF; CDR3nt: TGTGCCAGCAGCCATTCCACGGGACAGGGGGTTGGGGGTACGCAGTATTTT
v_gene: TRBV7-2; j_gene: TRBJ1-2; abundance: few; d_gene: -; CDR3aa: CASSSRADGYGYTF; CDR3nt: TGTGCCAGCAGCTCCAGGGCTGATGGCTATGGCTACACCTTC
v_gene: TRBV7-9; j_gene: TRBJ1-4; abundance: -; d_gene: -; CDR3aa: CASSLETLERGLFF; CDR3nt: TGTGCCAGCAGCTTAGAAACCTTGGAGCGGGGACTGTTTTTT
v_gene: TRBV5-1; j_gene: TRBJ2-5; abundance: -; d_gene: TRBD2; CDR3aa: CASSLAGLAGYQETQYF; CDR3nt: TGCGCCAGCAGCTTGGCCGGCCTAGCGGGTTACCAAGAGACCCAGTACTTC
v_gene: TRBV5-1; j_gene: TRBJ1-2; abundance: -; d_gene: TRBD1; CDR3aa: CASSLGQGFSSSAGYTF; CDR3nt: TGCGCCAGCAGCTTGGGACAGGGCTTCTCTTCTTCAGCTGGCTACACCTTC
v_gene: TRBV5-1; j_gene: TRBJ2-7; abundance: -; d_gene: -; CDR3aa: CASSLETAYEQYF; CDR3nt: TGCGCCAGCAGCTTGGAAACAGCCTACGAGCAGTACTTC
v_gene: TRBV4-2; j_gene: TRBJ2-5; abundance: -; d_gene: -; CDR3aa: CASSPPGLETQYF; CDR3nt: TGTGCCAGCAGCCCTCCGGGACTAGAGACCCAGTACTTC
v_gene: TRBV12-3/TRBV12-4; j_gene: TRBJ2-1; abundance: -; d_gene: -; CDR3aa: CASSLGAAHEQFF; CDR3nt: TGTGCCAGCAGTTTAGGGGCAGCCCATGAGCAGTTCTTC